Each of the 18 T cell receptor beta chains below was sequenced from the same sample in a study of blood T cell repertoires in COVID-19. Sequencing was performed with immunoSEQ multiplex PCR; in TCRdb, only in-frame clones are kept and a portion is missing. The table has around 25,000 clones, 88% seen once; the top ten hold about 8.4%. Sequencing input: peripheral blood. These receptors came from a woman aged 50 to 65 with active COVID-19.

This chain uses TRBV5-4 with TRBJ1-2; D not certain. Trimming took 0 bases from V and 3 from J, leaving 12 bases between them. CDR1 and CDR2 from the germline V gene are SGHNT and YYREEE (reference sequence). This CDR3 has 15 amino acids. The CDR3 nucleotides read TGTGCCAGCAGCTTGGCGGTCTCACGAGACTATGGCTACACCTTC. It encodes CASSLAVSRDYGYTF.

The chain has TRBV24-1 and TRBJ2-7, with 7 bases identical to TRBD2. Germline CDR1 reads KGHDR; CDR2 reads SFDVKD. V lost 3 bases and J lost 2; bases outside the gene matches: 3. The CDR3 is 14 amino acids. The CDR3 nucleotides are TGTGCCACCAGTGATACCGGGACTACCTACGAGCAGTACTTC. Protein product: CATSDTGTTYEQYF.

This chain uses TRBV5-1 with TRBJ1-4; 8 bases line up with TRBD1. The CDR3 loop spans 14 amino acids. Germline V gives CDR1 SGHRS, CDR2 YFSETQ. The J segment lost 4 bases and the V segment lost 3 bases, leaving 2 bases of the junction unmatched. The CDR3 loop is CASSWTGINEKLFF. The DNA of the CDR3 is TGCGCCAGCAGCTGGACAGGGATTAATGAAAAACTGTTTTTT.

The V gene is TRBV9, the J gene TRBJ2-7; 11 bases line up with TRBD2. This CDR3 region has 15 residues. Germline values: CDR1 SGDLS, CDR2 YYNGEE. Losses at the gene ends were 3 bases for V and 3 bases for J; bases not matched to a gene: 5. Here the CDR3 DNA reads TGTGCCAGCAGCGAGACCGGGACTAGCGGCTACGAGCAGTACTTC. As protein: CASSETGTSGYEQYF.

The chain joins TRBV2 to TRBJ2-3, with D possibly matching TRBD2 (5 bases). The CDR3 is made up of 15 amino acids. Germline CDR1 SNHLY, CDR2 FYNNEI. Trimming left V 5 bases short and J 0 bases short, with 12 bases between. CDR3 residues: CASSPRRSSTDTQYF. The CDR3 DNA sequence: TGTGCCAGCAGTCCGCGGAGGTCTAGCACAGATACGCAGTATTTT.

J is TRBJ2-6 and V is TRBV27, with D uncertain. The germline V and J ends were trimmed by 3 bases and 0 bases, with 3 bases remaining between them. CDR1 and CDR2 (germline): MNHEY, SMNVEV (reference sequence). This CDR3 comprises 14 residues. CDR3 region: CASSFLSGANVLTF. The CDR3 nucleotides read TGTGCCAGCAGTTTCCTCTCTGGGGCCAACGTCCTGACTTTC.

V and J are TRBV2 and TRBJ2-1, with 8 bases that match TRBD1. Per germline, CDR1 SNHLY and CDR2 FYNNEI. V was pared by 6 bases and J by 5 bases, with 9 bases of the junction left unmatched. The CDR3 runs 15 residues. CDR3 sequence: CASRAGTGRHNEQFF. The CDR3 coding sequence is TGTGCCAGCAGAGCCGGGACAGGTAGACACAATGAGCAGTTCTTC.

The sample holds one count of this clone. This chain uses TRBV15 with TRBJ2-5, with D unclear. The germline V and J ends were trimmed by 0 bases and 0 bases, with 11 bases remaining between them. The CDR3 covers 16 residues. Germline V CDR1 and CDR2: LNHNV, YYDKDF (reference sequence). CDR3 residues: CATSRDPFDYQETQYF. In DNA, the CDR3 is TGTGCCACCAGCAGAGACCCCTTCGACTACCAAGAGACCCAGTACTTC.

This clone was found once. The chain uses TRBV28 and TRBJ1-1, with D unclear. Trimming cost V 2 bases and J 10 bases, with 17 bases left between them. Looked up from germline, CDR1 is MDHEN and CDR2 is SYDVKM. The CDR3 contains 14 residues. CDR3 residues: CASSLRGPAFIAFF. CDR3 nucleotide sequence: TGTGCCAGCAGTTTACGAGGGCCGGCCTTTATAGCTTTCTTT.

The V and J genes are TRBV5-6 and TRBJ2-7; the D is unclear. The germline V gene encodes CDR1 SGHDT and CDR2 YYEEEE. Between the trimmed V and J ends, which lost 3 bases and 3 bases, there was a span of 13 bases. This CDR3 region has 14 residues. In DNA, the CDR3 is TGTGCCAGCAGCTCCCAGAGGATCATCTACGAGCAGTACTTC. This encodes CASSSQRIIYEQYF.

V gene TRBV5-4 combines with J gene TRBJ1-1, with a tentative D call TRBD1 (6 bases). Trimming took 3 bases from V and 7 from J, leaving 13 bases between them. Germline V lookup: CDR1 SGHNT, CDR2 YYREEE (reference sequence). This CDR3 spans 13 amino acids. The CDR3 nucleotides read TGTGCCAGCAGCTCGCCGGACAGATATGAAGCTTTCTTT. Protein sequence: CASSSPDRYEAFF.

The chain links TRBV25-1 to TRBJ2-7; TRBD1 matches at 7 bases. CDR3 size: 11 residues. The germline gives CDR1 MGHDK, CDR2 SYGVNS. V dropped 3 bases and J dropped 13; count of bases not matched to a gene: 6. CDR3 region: CASSDSQGVYF. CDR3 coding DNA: TGTGCCAGCAGTGATTCCCAGGGGGTTTACTTC.

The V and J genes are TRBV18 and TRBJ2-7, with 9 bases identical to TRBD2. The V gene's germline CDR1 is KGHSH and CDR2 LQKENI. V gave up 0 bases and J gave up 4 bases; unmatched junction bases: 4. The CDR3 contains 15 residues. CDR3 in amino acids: CASSPPGLAAYEQYF. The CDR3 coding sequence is TGTGCCAGCTCACCACCGGGACTAGCAGCTTACGAGCAGTACTTC.

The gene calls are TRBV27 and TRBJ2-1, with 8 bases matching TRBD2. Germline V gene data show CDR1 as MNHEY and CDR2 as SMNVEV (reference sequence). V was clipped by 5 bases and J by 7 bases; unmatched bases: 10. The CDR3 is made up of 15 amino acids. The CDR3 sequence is CASSPLGSGSNEQFF. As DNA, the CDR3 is TGTGCCAGCAGTCCCCTGGGAAGCGGGAGTAATGAGCAGTTCTTC.

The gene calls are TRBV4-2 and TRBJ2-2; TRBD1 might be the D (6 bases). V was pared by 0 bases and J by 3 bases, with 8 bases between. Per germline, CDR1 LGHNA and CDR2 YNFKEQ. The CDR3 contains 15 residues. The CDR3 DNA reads TGTGCCAGCAGCCAAGATTGGGGGCACACCGGGGAGCTGTTTTTT. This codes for CASSQDWGHTGELFF.

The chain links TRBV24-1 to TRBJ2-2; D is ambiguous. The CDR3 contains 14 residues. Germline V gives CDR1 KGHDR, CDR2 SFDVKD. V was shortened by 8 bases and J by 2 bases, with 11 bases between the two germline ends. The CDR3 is CATTPGPNTGELFF. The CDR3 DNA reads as TGTGCCACCACTCCGGGTCCCAACACCGGGGAGCTGTTTTTT.

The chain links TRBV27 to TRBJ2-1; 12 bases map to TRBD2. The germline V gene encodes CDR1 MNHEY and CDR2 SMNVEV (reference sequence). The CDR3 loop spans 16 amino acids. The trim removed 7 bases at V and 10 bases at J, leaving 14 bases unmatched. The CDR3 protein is CASTDTMTSGGGEQFF. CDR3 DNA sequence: TGTGCCAGCACGGACACTATGACTAGCGGGGGTGGAGAGCAGTTCTTC.

CDR3 in amino acids: CASSFGPSGSTEAFF. CDR3 coding DNA: TGCGCCAGCAGCTTCGGTCCCTCTGGGAGCACTGAAGCTTTCTTT. V gene TRBV5-1 combines with J gene TRBJ1-1; D is unclear. Germline V gives CDR1 SGHRS, CDR2 YFSETQ. Between the trimmed V and J ends, which lost 2 bases and 4 bases, there was a span of 15 bases. The length of the CDR3 is 15 residues.